This T cell receptor (beta chain) was sequenced in a study of T cell repertoires in cytomegalovirus infection. Study as a whole: Newly reported HLA-C-restricted and thoroughly characterized HLA-B-restricted CMV epitopes were employed. It was the public TCR beta signatures that indicated both CMV infection and matching HLA type.

About this clonotype itself: Its antigen is undetermined.

This CDR3 has 13 residues. Germline V gives CDR1 KGHDR, CDR2 SFDVKD. V lost 5 bases, J lost 6 bases, and 11 bases lay in between. TCRdb redid the calling of the reads with MiXCR, one entry per CDR3 protein. The sample yields about a million distinct CDR3 sequences, 30% to 40% seen once. This TCR was sampled from a human donor in good health (CMV status not recorded). Some clones in this sample may be carry-over from other donors' samples. The V call is TRBV24-1, the J call TRBJ2-3, with D hard to call. The sequencing here drew on cultured CD8+ T cells from PBMCs, taken from culture after CMV antigen stimulation. The CDR3 coding sequence is TGTGCCACCAGTGCTCCAAACCTGGATACGCAGTATTTT. Protein product: CATSAPNLDTQYF.